This entry concerns a single T cell receptor beta chain. Its antigen is not identified. This sample was taken from a study of CXCR3-negative and CXCR3-positive naive CD8 T cells. Study outcomes and limitations: Similar TRBV-TRBJ usage was seen in naive cells (both CXCR3-negative and CXCR3-positive), but memory cells differed. Naive cells positive for CXCR3 carried more hydrophobic TRB CDR3s than CXCR3-negative ones. The study inferred TCR strength from TRB CDR3 properties and found comparable surface CD5 between naive subsets.

CDR1 is SGHRS and CDR2 is YFSETQ in the germline V gene. This CDR3 has 17 amino acids. Naive CD8+ T cells showed a CD45RO-CCR7+CD27+CD95- phenotype. Via 5' RACE with UMI labels, TRB cDNA libraries were prepared. No DNA is given; TCRdb re-called the 5' RACE reads and lists each CDR3 protein once. The sample holds around 110,000 distinct CDR3 sequences. Specimen: naive CXCR3+ CD8+ T cells from blood. Specified subset: CD45RO-CCR7+CD27+CD95- naive CD8+ T cells expressing CXCR3 (TNR3+). The TCR originated in a human donor in good health. Some clones in this sample may be carry-over from other donors' samples. J is TRBJ1-1 and V is TRBV5-1; TCRdb calls TRBD1, which cannot be checked without DNA. CDR3 sequence reads: CASSLTSGPARNTEAFF.